Listed here is a single T cell receptor beta chain. Its antigen is unidentified. This specimen comes from a study of T-cell reconstitution after alpha-beta-depleted transplantation in children. Molecular barcoding with unique molecular identifiers was used for the TCRbeta library. Each CDR3 protein gets one entry after TCRdb re-called the PCR reads with MiXCR. The sample lists about 640,000 distinct CDR3 sequences; 13% were seen once. Study findings and constraints: About two months after transplant, alpha-beta T cells reportedly came from several hundred expanded graft clones. Some patients showed high day-60 TCRbeta diversity, which derived from surviving recipient T cells and thymic progenitors. Newly generated T cells supplied most T-cell counts and diversity one year post-transplant.

V shed 6 bases and J 2 bases; nucleotides not matched to a gene: 6. This CDR3 contains 14 residues. Germline CDR1 and CDR2: MDHEN and SYDVKM. This clonotype originated in a male patient under 18 who had a stem cell transplant for acute myeloid leukemia, so the T cells may come from the graft donor. V gene TRBV28 combines with J gene TRBJ2-5, with 7 bases matching TRBD2. Here the sequenced sample was PBMCs, mostly from graft donor cells, taken 360 days after TCRalphabeta/CD19-depleted stem cell transplant. The CDR3 sequence is CASSRAGKQETQYF. The CDR3 DNA sequence: TGTGCCAGCAGCCGAGCGGGAAAGCAAGAGACCCAGTACTTC.